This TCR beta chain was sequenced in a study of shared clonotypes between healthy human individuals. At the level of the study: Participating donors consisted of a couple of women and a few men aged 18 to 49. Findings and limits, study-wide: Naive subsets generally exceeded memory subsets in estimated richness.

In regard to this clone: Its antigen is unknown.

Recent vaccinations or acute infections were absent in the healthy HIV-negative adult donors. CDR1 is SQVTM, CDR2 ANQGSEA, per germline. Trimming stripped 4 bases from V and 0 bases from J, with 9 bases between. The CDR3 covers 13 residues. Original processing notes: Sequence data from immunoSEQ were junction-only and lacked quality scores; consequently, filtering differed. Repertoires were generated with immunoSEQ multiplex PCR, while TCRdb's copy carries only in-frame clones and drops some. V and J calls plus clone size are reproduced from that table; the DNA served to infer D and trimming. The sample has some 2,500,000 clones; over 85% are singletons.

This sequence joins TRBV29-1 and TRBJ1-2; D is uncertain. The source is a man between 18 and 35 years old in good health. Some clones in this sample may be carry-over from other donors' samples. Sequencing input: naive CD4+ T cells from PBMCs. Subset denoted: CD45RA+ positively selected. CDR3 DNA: TGCAGCGTTGCCCTCTTAGCTAACTATGGCTACACCTTC. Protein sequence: CSVALLANYGYTF. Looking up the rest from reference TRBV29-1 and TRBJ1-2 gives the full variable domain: SAVISQKPSRDICQRGTSLTIQCQVDSQVTMMFWYRQQPGQSLTLIATANQGSEATYESGFVIDKFPISRPNLTFSTLTVSNMSPEDSSIYLCSVALLANYGYTFGSGTRLTVV.